Listed here are 30 T cell receptor beta chains from one sample, sequenced in a study of blood T cell repertoires in COVID-19. The protocol was immunoSEQ multiplex PCR, while the TCRdb copy is restricted to in-frame clones and leaves out a portion. The repertoire has about 320,000 clones, almost 85% of them found once; the top ten carry just over 7%. The sequenced sample consisted of peripheral blood. Source of these receptors: a human donor in a cohort sampled during active COVID-19.

The V and J genes are TRBV5-8 and TRBJ2-3; the match to TRBD1 covers 9 bases. From germline, CDR1 is SGHTS and CDR2 YDEGEE. With V trimmed by 4 bases and J by 5 bases, 2 bases remained unmatched. The CDR3 is 13 residues long. The CDR3 DNA reads TGTGCCAGCAGCCGGGACAGGGAAGATACGCAGTATTTT. Translated, it gives CASSRDREDTQYF.

The CDR3 region has the DNA TGTGCCAGCAGCCATAATAATTGGACAGGGACCTACGAGCAGTACTTC. As protein: CASSHNNWTGTYEQYF. The chain joins TRBV13 to TRBJ2-7, with 8 nucleotides matching TRBD1. After removal of 5 bases from V and 2 bases from J, the junction contained 11 bases not matched to a gene. Germline loops: CDR1 PRHDT, CDR2 FYEKMQ (reference sequence). This CDR3 contains 16 residues.

Here the CDR3 DNA reads TGTGCCAGCAGTCCCAGCGGGGGGAATTCAGATACGCAGTATTTT. The encoded protein is CASSPSGGNSDTQYF. The rearrangement uses TRBV6-5 and TRBJ2-3; 9 positions match TRBD2. V shed 5 bases, J shed 4 bases, and the junction held 7 bases outside the gene matches. The length of the CDR3 is 15 residues. The germline CDR1 and CDR2 sequences are MNHEY and SVGAGI.

The chain couples TRBV20-1 to TRBJ1-1; D might be TRBD1 (5 bases). With 3 bases removed from V and 5 bases from J, the gap between germline ends came to 16 bases. The CDR3 covers 14 residues. Looked up from germline, CDR1 is DFQATT and CDR2 is SNEGSKA (reference sequence). CDR3 sequence reads: CSASPPLRGTEAFF. CDR3 DNA sequence: TGCAGTGCTAGTCCACCGCTAAGGGGAACTGAAGCTTTCTTT.

The chain combines TRBV13 with TRBJ2-7, with 8 positions matching TRBD2. The V gene's germline CDR1 is PRHDT and CDR2 FYEKMQ (reference sequence). The CDR3 extends over 15 amino acids. V was clipped by 5 bases and J by 3 bases; unmatched bases: 9. The CDR3 DNA sequence: TGTGCCAGCAGCCTCAATAGCGGGGTTCACTACGAGCAGTACTTC. Residues: CASSLNSGVHYEQYF.

V gene TRBV25-1 combines with J gene TRBJ1-2; D ambiguous. This CDR3 comprises 13 residues. Trimming stripped 4 bases from V and 4 bases from J, with 10 bases between. CDR1 MGHDK and CDR2 SYGVNS come from the germline V gene. The CDR3 bases are TGTGCCAGCAGTGTCTGGGCGGGCTATGGCTACACCTTC. Translated, it gives CASSVWAGYGYTF.

This clone was observed once. The chain uses TRBV24-1 and TRBJ2-1; 8 bases map to TRBD1. The CDR3 has 15 amino acids. V dropped 3 bases and J dropped 5; count of bases not matched to a gene: 5. Germline V gene data show CDR1 as KGHDR and CDR2 as SFDVKD. The DNA for the CDR3 is TGTGCCACCAGTGATCAGGACAGGGACCACAATGAGCAGTTCTTC. Translating gives CATSDQDRDHNEQFF.

This clone has more than one count but fewer than ten. The genes are TRBV7-8 and TRBJ2-7; D gene ambiguous. Trimming took 5 bases from V and 3 from J, leaving 14 bases between them. This CDR3 has 14 amino acids. Germline lookup yields CDR1 SGHVS and CDR2 FQNEAQ. CDR3: CASSPLSTHYEQYF. In DNA, the CDR3 is TGTGCCAGCAGCCCCCTTAGCACTCACTACGAGCAGTACTTC.

This clone was recorded at least ten times. The V and J genes are TRBV19 and TRBJ1-3, with 9 nucleotides matching TRBD1. With V trimmed by 4 bases and J by 0 bases, 7 bases remained unmatched. CDR3 length: 17 residues. CDR1 and CDR2 (germline): LNHDA, SQIVND (reference sequence). This CDR3 reads CASSRGQGNLSGNTIYF. In DNA form, the CDR3 reads TGTGCCAGTAGTAGGGGACAGGGCAACCTCTCTGGAAACACCATATATTTT. The full variable domain, completed using reference TRBV19 and TRBJ1-3, is DGGITQSPKYLFRKEGQNVTLSCEQNLNHDAMYWYRQDPGQGLRLIYYSQIVNDFQKGDIAEGYSVSREKKESFPLTVTSAQKNPTAFYLCASSRGQGNLSGNTIYFGEGSWLTVV.

This chain links TRBV6-5 with TRBJ1-1, with 7 bases matching TRBD1. Germline loops: CDR1 MNHEY, CDR2 SVGAGI. This CDR3 spans 14 amino acids. J lost 5 bases, V lost 6 bases, and 9 bases had no gene match. The CDR3 loop is CASRPTGVGTEAFF. DNA for the CDR3: TGTGCCAGCAGACCTACAGGGGTAGGGACTGAAGCTTTCTTT.

J is TRBJ1-2 and V is TRBV29-1; 8 bases are a match to TRBD1. There are 15 residues in the CDR3. Germline V gene sequence: CDR1 SQVTM, CDR2 ANQGSEA. The ends lost 7 bases at V and 4 bases at J; junction bases unmatched: 14. The CDR3 spells CSARTGIVLGYGYTF. The CDR3 DNA reads as TGCAGCGCTAGGACAGGGATCGTTTTAGGCTATGGCTACACCTTC.

This rearrangement joins TRBV4-1 to TRBJ2-7, with TRBD1 matching 9 bases. The V gene end was trimmed by 1 base and the J gene end by 4 bases; junction bases not matched to a gene: 11. Germline assignment: CDR1 MGHRA and CDR2 YSYEKL. The CDR3 totals 17 residues. CDR3 sequence (DNA): TGCGCCAGCAGCCAAGTCCGGGGGACAGGGACCTTTTACGAGCAGTACTTC. Translating gives CASSQVRGTGTFYEQYF.

The chain links TRBV28 to TRBJ2-5, with 7 bases identical to TRBD1. The V segment lost 2 bases and the J segment 5 bases; nucleotides outside the gene matches: 5. The CDR3 is 14 amino acids. Per germline, CDR1 MDHEN and CDR2 SYDVKM. The CDR3 loop reads CASSLRGGMETQYF. The CDR3 bases are TGTGCCAGCAGTTTACGAGGGGGCATGGAGACCCAGTACTTC.

The V call is TRBV14, the J call TRBJ2-3; a possible D gene is TRBD2 (5 bases). V shed 1 base and J shed 0 bases, with 11 bases lying between them. The CDR3 covers 16 residues. Germline V gives CDR1 SGHDN, CDR2 FVKESK. The CDR3 loop reads CASSQVPGSSTDTQYF. The CDR3 DNA reads TGTGCCAGCAGCCAAGTACCGGGAAGTAGCACAGATACGCAGTATTTT.

The V gene is TRBV30, the J gene TRBJ1-2, with D maybe TRBD1 (5 bases). Germline V lookup: CDR1 GTSNPN, CDR2 SVGIG (reference sequence). Trimming took 0 bases from V and 7 from J, leaving 15 bases between them. This CDR3 spans 14 amino acids. For the CDR3, the DNA is TGTGCCTGGAGTGTAGGCAGGGCGGGAGTTGGCTACACCTTC. It is translated as CAWSVGRAGVGYTF.

This clone has more than one count but fewer than ten. This chain connects TRBV7-8 to TRBJ2-7; weak D call: TRBD1 (6 bases). The CDR3 covers 14 residues. Trimming removed 2 bases at V and 4 bases at J, with 12 bases between. CDR1 is SGHVS, CDR2 FQNEAQ, per germline. This chain's CDR3 is CASSLSQGLYEQYF. As DNA, the CDR3 is TGTGCCAGCAGCTTATCGCAGGGGCTGTACGAGCAGTACTTC.

This chain connects TRBV6-5 to TRBJ1-4, with D tentatively TRBD1 (5 bases). This CDR3 spans 14 amino acids. CDR1 MNHEY and CDR2 SVGAGI come from the germline V gene. The V gene lost 2 bases and the J gene lost 7 bases, with 11 bases spanning the gap. The CDR3 DNA is TGTGCCAGCAGTTACGGGGGTAGCGGTGAAAAACTGTTTTTT. Its translation: CASSYGGSGEKLFF.

This chain uses TRBV5-3 with TRBJ1-6; perhaps TRBD1 as D (5 bases). TRBV5-3 is an ORF, with its function uncertain. Trimming removed 4 bases from V and 5 bases from J, with 13 bases in between. This CDR3 comprises 15 residues. DNA for the CDR3: TGTGCCAGAAGCAGGCAGGGAGGGGATAATTCACCCCTCCACTTT. This translates into CARSRQGGDNSPLHF.

The rearrangement joins TRBV29-1 to TRBJ1-1; tentative D call: TRBD1 (6 bases). CDR3 length: 12 amino acids. The germline CDR1 and CDR2 sequences are SQVTM and ANQGSEA. V shed 7 bases and J shed 11 bases, with 20 bases lying between them. CDR3 DNA: TGCAGCGGTCAGGGACATTTTAATCAGGCTTTCTTT. It is translated as CSGQGHFNQAFF. Variable domain in full (rest from reference TRBV29-1 and TRBJ1-1): SAVISQKPSRDICQRGTSLTIQCQVDSQVTMMFWYRQQPGQSLTLIATANQGSEATYESGFVIDKFPISRPNLTFSTLTVSNMSPEDSSIYLCSGQGHFNQAFFGQGTRLTVV.

Regarding this clone: Its ends do not fully match the called genes, so a read error is possible. This sequence joins TRBV6-5 and TRBJ1-5; no reliable D call. This CDR3 is 14 amino acids long. Looked up from germline, CDR1 is MNHEY and CDR2 is SVGAGI. The CDR3 DNA follows: TGTGCCAGCAGTGACTCATACAGTTGGCAGCCCCAGCATTTT. Its translation: CASSDSYSWQPQHF.

J is TRBJ1-5 and V is TRBV18; D is ambiguous. The CDR3 has 14 amino acids. Per the germline V gene, CDR1 is KGHSH and CDR2 is LQKENI. V was cut by 3 bases and J by 2 bases, with 8 bases left in between. CDR3 in DNA: TGTGCCAGCTCACCCACTCTTGGCAATCAGCCCCAGCATTTT. The encoded protein is CASSPTLGNQPQHF.

The chain employs TRBV7-2 and TRBJ1-2; D is unclear. Germline-derived CDR1 and CDR2 are SGHTA and FQGNSA. V shed 5 bases and J shed 8 bases, with 12 bases lying between them. The length of the CDR3 is 12 residues. CDR3 DNA sequence: TGTGCCAGCAGCCCGAACCGGTACGGCTACACCTTC. It yields the protein CASSPNRYGYTF.

The chain joins TRBV12-3 or TRBV12-4 to TRBJ1-5; D is unclear. The CDR3 contains 13 residues. Trimming pared 4 bases from V and 0 bases from J, leaving 4 bases between. CDR3 nucleotides: TGTGCCAGCAGTTGGGCTAGCAATCAGCCCCAGCATTTT. This gives the protein CASSWASNQPQHF.

V and J are TRBV27 and TRBJ2-3; 7 nucleotides match TRBD1. Germline V lookup: CDR1 MNHEY, CDR2 SMNVEV (reference sequence). Trimming took 6 bases from V and 2 from J; bases not matched to a gene: 8. The CDR3 has 15 amino acids. CDR3 sequence reads: CASREQGPDTDTQYF. CDR3 DNA sequence: TGTGCCAGCAGGGAACAGGGGCCCGACACAGATACGCAGTATTTT.

This chain connects TRBV7-9 to TRBJ2-7, with 9 bases that match TRBD1. Germline CDR1 SEHNR, CDR2 FQNEAQ (reference sequence). The V and J ends lost 2 bases and 4 bases, in that order; junction bases with no gene match: 9. CDR3 length equals 16 residues. CDR3: CASSLRYRGLPYEQYF. The CDR3 DNA sequence: TGTGCCAGCAGCTTAAGATACAGGGGGCTCCCATACGAGCAGTACTTC.

This clone was seen just once. The chain has TRBV10-3 and TRBJ2-3; 9 bases map to TRBD1. V was clipped by 2 bases and J by 5 bases; unmatched bases: 8. Germline loops: CDR1 ENHRY, CDR2 SYGVKD. The CDR3 runs 16 residues. CDR3 in DNA: TGTGCCATCAGTGAGCCGGGGGACAGGGCCCGAGATACGCAGTATTTT. This translates into CAISEPGDRARDTQYF.

V usage is TRBV7-6 and J usage is TRBJ2-3; TRBD2 matches at 13 bases. V lost 5 bases, J lost 4 bases, and 12 bases stayed unmatched. CDR1 is SGHVS, CDR2 FNYEAQ, per germline. CDR3 length equals 18 residues. CDR3 residues: CASSALAGGPSRPDTQYF. CDR3 nucleotides: TGTGCCAGCAGCGCACTAGCGGGGGGGCCGTCCCGCCCAGATACGCAGTATTTT.

The rearrangement uses TRBV7-3 and TRBJ2-7; 7 bases fit TRBD1. The CDR3 runs to 15 residues. Germline trimming cut 0 bases from V and 2 bases from J; bases unmatched to any gene: 4. Germline CDR1 reads SGHTA; CDR2 reads FQGTGA. In DNA, the CDR3 is TGTGCCAGCAGCTTAACGCCGACAGGGCCCTACGAGCAGTACTTC. As protein: CASSLTPTGPYEQYF.

The CDR3 bases are TGTGCCAGCAGCTTGGGCAACGGCGAGCAGTACTTC. Translation gives CASSLGNGEQYF. The gene calls are TRBV5-6 and TRBJ2-7; no definite D call. This CDR3 is 12 amino acids long. Germline assignment: CDR1 SGHDT and CDR2 YYEEEE. V lost 0 bases, J lost 6 bases, and 7 bases lay in between.

The V and J genes are TRBV7-9 and TRBJ2-1; 15 bases agree with TRBD2. Germline-derived CDR1 and CDR2 are SEHNR and FQNEAQ (reference sequence). This CDR3 has 15 residues. V dropped 3 bases and J dropped 8; count of bases not matched to a gene: 2. CDR3 coding DNA: TGTGCCAGCAGCTTGGGACTAGCGGGGGGCGATGAGCAGTTCTTC. Its protein product is CASSLGLAGGDEQFF.